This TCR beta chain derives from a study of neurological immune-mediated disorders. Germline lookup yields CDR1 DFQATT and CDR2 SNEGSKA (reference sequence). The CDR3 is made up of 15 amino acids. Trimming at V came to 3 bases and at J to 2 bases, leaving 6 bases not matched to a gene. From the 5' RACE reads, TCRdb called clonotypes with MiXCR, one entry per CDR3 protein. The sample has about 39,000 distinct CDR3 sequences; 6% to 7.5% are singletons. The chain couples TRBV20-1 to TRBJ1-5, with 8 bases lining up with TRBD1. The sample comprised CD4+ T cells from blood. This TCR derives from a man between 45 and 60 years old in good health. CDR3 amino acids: CSARSSGGGNQPQHF. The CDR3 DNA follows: TGCAGTGCTAGGTCGTCAGGGGGCGGCAATCAGCCCCAGCATTTT.